Below, 7 T cell receptor beta chains from the same sample are listed, as sequenced in a study of beta chain bispecific antibodies for T cell cancers (dated by TCRdb to the early 2020s). What the authors observed across the whole study: Leukemia cell line cells were mixed with normal T cells in each sequenced sample, and most of the targeted TRBV signal was derived from the leukemia cells rather than from the normal T cells.

Their recognized antigens are unknown. T cells were expanded from blood mononuclear cells with anti-CD3 antibody OKT3 or CD3/CD28 Dynabeads for approximately three days. Libraries were built with 5' RACE. TCRdb reran the public reads through fastp at Q25 and MiXCR, keeping productive beta chains. CDR3 protein duplicates are merged, each entry listing the most common genes and DNA. The table for this sample lists some 21,000 distinct CDR3 sequences; about 2.7% of them were counted only once. Jointly, the top ten make up 30% of the sample. What was sequenced was healthy donor T cells cultured with leukemia cells. These receptors originate from a human donor in good health. Some clones in this sample may be carry-over from other donors' samples.

On this clonotype itself: Since a much larger clone is just one base distant, this may be a read error. V gene TRBV5-4 combines with J gene TRBJ2-5; 9 bases are shared with TRBD1. The V gene's germline CDR1 is SGHNT and CDR2 YYREEE (reference sequence). V was pared by 0 bases and J by 6 bases, with 9 bases of the junction left unmatched. The CDR3 loop spans 16 amino acids. The CDR3 loop reads CASSLGGQGRRKTQYF. The CDR3 nucleotides are TGTGCCAGCAGCTTGGGGGGACAGGGACGAAGAAAGACCCAGTACTTC.

This clonotype occurred many times. The chain carries TRBV4-1 and TRBJ1-1, with D unclear. This CDR3 is 13 amino acids long. V was cut by 1 base and J by 0 bases, with 3 bases left in between. Germline V gene sequence: CDR1 MGHRA, CDR2 YSYEKL. The CDR3 DNA reads TGCGCCAGCAGCCAAGGGATGAACACTGAAGCTTTCTTT. Amino acid sequence: CASSQGMNTEAFF.

This clonotype was counted many times. The rearrangement links TRBV20-1 to TRBJ1-2; D ambiguous. V was clipped by 6 bases and J by 4 bases, with 9 bases between them. CDR1 is DFQATT, CDR2 SNEGSKA, per germline (reference sequence). The CDR3 extends over 11 amino acids. The CDR3 loop is CSALGRYGYTF. The CDR3 region has the DNA TGCAGTGCACTAGGCCGCTATGGCTACACCTTC.

This clonotype was recorded once. The rearrangement uses TRBV13 and TRBJ2-3; D gene ambiguous. V lost 1 base and J 0 bases, leaving 5 bases between the germline ends. CDR1 is PRHDT and CDR2 is FYEKMQ in the germline V gene (reference sequence). This CDR3 region has 14 residues. CDR3 in amino acids: CASSLERSTDTQYF. CDR3 coding DNA: TGTGCCAGCAGCTTAGAACGTAGCACAGATACGCAGTATTTT.

The table lists this clonotype with a few counts. The V call is TRBV19, the J call TRBJ2-2, with 9 positions matching TRBD2. Looked up from germline, CDR1 is LNHDA and CDR2 is SQIVND (reference sequence). The CDR3 spans 15 residues. V lost 3 bases and J lost 10; bases outside the gene matches: 9. CDR3 protein: CASSISGGPEAELFF. Written as DNA, the CDR3 is TGTGCCAGTAGTATTAGCGGGGGCCCAGAAGCGGAGCTGTTTTTT.

This clonotype has a count of ten or more. The chain combines TRBV7-2 with TRBJ1-3; D may be TRBD1 (5 bases). The CDR3 totals 16 residues. The ends were cut back, 1 base at V and 4 bases at J, with 14 bases in the middle. Germline CDR1 reads SGHTA; CDR2 reads FQGNSA. CDR3 DNA: TGTGCCAGCAGCTTAGATCCAGGGAGTAAGGGAAACACCATATATTTT. It codes for CASSLDPGSKGNTIYF.

This clonotype was counted many times. The chain joins TRBV6-2 or TRBV6-3 to TRBJ2-1, with D possibly TRBD1 on 5 matching bases. The V gene's germline CDR1 is MNHEY and CDR2 SVGEGT. This CDR3 contains 16 residues. Trimming took off 9 bases at V and 0 bases at J, with 18 bases between the two ends. CDR3 region: CASTLGAVSSYNEQFF. The CDR3 region has the DNA TGTGCCAGTACTTTAGGGGCGGTTAGCTCCTACAATGAGCAGTTCTTC.